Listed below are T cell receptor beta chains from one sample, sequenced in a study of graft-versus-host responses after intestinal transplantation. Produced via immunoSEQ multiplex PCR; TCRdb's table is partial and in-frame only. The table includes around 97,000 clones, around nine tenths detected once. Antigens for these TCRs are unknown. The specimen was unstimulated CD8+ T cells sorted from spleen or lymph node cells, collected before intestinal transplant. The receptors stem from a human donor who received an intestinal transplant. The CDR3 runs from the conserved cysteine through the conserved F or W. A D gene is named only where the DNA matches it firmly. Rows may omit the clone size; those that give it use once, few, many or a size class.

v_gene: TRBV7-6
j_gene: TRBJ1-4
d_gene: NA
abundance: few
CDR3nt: TGTGCCAGCAGCCGAACCAAAAGGGAAAAACTGTTTTTT
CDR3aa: CASSRTKREKLFF

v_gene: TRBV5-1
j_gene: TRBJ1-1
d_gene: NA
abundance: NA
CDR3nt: TGCGCCAGCAGCTTGGACGCTATGAACACTGAAGCTTTCTTT
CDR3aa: CASSLDAMNTEAFF

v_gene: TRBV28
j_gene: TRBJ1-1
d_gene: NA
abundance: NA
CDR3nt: TGTGCCAGCAGTCTCGGGGGTGAAGCTTTCTTT
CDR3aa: CASSLGGEAFF

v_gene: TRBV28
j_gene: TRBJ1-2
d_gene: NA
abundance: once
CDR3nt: TGTGCCAGCACCAACATCTTAACCCACAGGGAGGGCTACACCTTC
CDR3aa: CASTNILTHREGYTF

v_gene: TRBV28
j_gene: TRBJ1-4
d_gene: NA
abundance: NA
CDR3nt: TGTGCCAGCACCACCCCATGGGTTGGGAAGGAGGAAAAACTGTTTTTT
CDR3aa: CASTTPWVGKEEKLFF

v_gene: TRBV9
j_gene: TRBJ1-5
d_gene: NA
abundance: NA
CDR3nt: TGTGCCAGCAGCGCCGAGACGGGGGAGGACAATCAGCCCCAGCATTTT
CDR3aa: CASSAETGEDNQPQHF

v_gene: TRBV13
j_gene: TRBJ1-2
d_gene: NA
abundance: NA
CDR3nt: TGTGCCAGCAGCTTAGGACTAGCTAACTATGGCTACACCTTC
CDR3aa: CASSLGLANYGYTF

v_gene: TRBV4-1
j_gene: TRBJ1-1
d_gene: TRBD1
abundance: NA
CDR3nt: TGCGCCAGCAGCCAAACAGGGGGCGCAGGGATCACTGAAGCTTTCTTT
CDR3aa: CASSQTGGAGITEAFF

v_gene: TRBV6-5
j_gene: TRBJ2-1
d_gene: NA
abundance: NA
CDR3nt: TGTGCCAGCAGTTACTCGGCTGAGCAGTTCTTC
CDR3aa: CASSYSAEQFF

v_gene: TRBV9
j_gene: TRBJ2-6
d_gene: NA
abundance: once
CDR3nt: TGTGCCAGCAGCGTCCAGCACACCAACGTTATCTCTGGGGCCAACGTCCTGACTTTC
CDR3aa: CASSVQHTNVISGANVLTF

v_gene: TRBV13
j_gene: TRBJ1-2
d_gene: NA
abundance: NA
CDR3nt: TGTGCCAGCACCGCAGGGATTAACTATGGCTACACCTTC
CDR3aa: CASTAGINYGYTF

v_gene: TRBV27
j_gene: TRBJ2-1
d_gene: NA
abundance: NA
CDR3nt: TGTGCCAGCAGTTCCCGGACATTGGGATCCTACAATGAGCAGTTCTTC
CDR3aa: CASSSRTLGSYNEQFF

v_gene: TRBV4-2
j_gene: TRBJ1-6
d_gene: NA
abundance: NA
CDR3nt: TGTGCCAGCAGCCAAGATAGTTCGCCCCTCCACTTT
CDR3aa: CASSQDSSPLHF

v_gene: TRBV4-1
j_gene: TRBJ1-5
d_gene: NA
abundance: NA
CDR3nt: TGCGCCAGCAGCTGGCAGGGTGAAAATCAGCCCCAGCATTTT
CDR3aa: CASSWQGENQPQHF

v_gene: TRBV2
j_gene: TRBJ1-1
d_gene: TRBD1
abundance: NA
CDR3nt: TGTGCCAGCAGCGGGACAGGGGACCCGAAAGAAGCTTTCTTT
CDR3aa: CASSGTGDPKEAFF

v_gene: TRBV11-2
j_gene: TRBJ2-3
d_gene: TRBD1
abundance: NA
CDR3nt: TGTGCCAGCAGCGACAGGGCACCCTTCACAGATACGCAGTATTTT
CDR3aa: CASSDRAPFTDTQYF

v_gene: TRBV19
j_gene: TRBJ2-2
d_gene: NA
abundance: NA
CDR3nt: TGTGCCAGAAGGCGGGGCAGGCCCGCGAACACCGGGGAGCTGTTTTTT
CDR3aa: CARRRGRPANTGELFF

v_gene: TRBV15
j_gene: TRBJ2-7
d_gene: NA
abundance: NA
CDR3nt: TGTGCCACCAGCAGAGGTGGGGAGCCCCCCTACGAGCAGTACTTC
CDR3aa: CATSRGGEPPYEQYF

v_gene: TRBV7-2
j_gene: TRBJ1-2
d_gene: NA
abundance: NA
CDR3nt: TGTGCCAGCAGCTTAGTCTACAGGGACAACTATGGCTACACCTTC
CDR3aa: CASSLVYRDNYGYTF

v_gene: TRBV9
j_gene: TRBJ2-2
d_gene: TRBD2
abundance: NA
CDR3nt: TGTGCCAGCAGTATACGGGGCGGGGGGGCCTTCACCGGGGAGCTGTTTTTT
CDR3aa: CASSIRGGGAFTGELFF

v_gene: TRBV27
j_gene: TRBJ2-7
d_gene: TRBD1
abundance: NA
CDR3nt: TGTGCCAGCAGTCTCCGGGACAGGTCCTACGAGCAGTACTTC
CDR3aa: CASSLRDRSYEQYF

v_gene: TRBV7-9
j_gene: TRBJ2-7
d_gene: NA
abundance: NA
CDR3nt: TGTGCCAGCAGTCCTCGGGGATCCTACGAGCAGTACTTC
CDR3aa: CASSPRGSYEQYF

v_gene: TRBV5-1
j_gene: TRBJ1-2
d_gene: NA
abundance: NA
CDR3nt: TGCGCCAGCACGGAAGGGGCAGCAGCTAACTATGGCTACACCTTC
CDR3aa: CASTEGAAANYGYTF

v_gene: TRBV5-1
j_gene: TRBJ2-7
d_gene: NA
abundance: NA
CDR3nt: TGCGCCAGCAGCTTGGTCGGGACTTCCTACGAGCAGTACTTC
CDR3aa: CASSLVGTSYEQYF

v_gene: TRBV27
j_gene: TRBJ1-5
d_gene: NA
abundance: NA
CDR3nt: TGTGCCAGCAGTTCCGCCGCAGCGGGTGGGCAGCCCCAGCATTTT
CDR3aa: CASSSAAAGGQPQHF

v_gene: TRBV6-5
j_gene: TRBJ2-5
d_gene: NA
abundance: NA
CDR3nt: TGTGCCAGCAGTTGGGGAGAGACCCAGTACTTC
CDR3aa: CASSWGETQYF

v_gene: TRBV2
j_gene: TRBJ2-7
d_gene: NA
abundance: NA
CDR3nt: TGTGCCAGCAGTGGGATCCGAGCCTACGAGCAGTACTTC
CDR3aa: CASSGIRAYEQYF

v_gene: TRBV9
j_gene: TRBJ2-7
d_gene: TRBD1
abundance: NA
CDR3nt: TGTGCCAGCAGCGTAGGGACAGGGGGGATCTACGAGCAGTACTTC
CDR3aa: CASSVGTGGIYEQYF

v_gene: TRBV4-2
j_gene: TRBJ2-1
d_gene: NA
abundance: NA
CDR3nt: TGTGCCAGCAGCCAAGCGGGTAGCGCTGAGCAGTTCTTC
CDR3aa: CASSQAGSAEQFF

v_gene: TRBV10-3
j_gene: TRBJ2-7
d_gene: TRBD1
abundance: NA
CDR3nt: TGTGCCATCAGCGCAAGGACAGGGGGCTCCTACGAGCAGTACTTC
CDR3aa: CAISARTGGSYEQYF

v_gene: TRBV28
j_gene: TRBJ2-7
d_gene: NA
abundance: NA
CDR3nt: TGTGCCAGCAACTTCGACAGCAACTACGAGCAGTACTTC
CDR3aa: CASNFDSNYEQYF

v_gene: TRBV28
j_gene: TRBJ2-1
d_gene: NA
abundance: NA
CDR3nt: TGTGCCAGCAGTTCCTACATAATGGGGAGGTCTTACAATGAGCAGTTCTTC
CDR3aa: CASSSYIMGRSYNEQFF

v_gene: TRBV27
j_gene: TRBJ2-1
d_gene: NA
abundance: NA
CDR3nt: TGTGCCAGTAGAAGTGACTACAATGAGCAGTTCTTC
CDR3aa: CASRSDYNEQFF

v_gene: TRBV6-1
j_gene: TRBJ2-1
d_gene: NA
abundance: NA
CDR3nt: TGTGCCAGCAGTGAATTATCGGAGTACCACAATGAGCAGTTCTTC
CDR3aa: CASSELSEYHNEQFF

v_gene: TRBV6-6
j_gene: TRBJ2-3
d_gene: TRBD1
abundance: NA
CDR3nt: TGTGCCAGCAGTTTCGACAGGGGGACAGATACGCAGTATTTT
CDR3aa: CASSFDRGTDTQYF

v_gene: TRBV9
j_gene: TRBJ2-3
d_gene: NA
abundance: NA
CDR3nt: TGTGCCAGCAGCGACCTCACAGATACGCAGTATTTT
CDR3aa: CASSDLTDTQYF

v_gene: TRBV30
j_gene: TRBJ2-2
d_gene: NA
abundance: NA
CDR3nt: TGTGCCTGGAGTGTAGTCAGGGAGGACACCGGGGAGCTGTTTTTT
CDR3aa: CAWSVVREDTGELFF

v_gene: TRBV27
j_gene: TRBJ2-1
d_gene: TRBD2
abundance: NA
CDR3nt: TGTGCCAGCAGTTTAGGGACTAGCGGTTACAATGAGCAGTTCTTC
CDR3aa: CASSLGTSGYNEQFF

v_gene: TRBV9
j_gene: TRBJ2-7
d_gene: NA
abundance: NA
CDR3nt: TGTGCCAGCAGCGTAGGGACAGACGAGCAGTACTTC
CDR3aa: CASSVGTDEQYF

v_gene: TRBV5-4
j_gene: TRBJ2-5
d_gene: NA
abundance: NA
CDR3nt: TGTGCCAGCAGCTTGGATTGGAGAACCTCCCCGCGAGAGACCCAGTACTTC
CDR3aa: CASSLDWRTSPRETQYF

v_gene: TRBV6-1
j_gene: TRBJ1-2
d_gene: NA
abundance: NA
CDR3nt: TGTGCCAGCAGAGAAAACAGGGTCCATTATGGCTACACCTTC
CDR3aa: CASRENRVHYGYTF

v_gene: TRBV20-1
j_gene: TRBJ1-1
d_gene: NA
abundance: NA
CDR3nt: TGCAGTGCTAGAGAAACAGGGGAAGCTTTCTTT
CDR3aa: CSARETGEAFF

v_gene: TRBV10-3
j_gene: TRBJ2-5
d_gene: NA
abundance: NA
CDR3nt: TGTGCCATCAGTGAGGATCAAGAGACCCAGTACTTC
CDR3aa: CAISEDQETQYF

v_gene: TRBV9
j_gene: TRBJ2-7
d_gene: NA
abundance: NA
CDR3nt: TGTGCCAGCAGCGACCCTGACAGCCCTATGGGGTCCTACGAGCAGTACTTC
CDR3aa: CASSDPDSPMGSYEQYF

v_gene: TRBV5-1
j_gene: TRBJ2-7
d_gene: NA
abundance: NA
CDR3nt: TGCGCCAGCACGGGGGCATCCTACGAGCAGTACTTC
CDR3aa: CASTGASYEQYF

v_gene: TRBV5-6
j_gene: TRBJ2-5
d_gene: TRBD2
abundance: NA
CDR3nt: TGTGCCAGCAGCTTGGGACTAGCGGCTTTCCAAGAGACCCAGTACTTC
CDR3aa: CASSLGLAAFQETQYF

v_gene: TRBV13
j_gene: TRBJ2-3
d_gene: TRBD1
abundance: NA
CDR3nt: TGTGCCAGCAGCCCTCCAGGGGGCGCAGATACGCAGTATTTT
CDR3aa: CASSPPGGADTQYF

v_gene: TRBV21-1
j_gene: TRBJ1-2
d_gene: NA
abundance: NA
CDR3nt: TGTGCCAGCAGCAAAGAGACGGGAAACTATGGCTACACCTTC
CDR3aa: CASSKETGNYGYTF

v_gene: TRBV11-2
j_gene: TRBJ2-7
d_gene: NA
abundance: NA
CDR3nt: TGTGCCAGCAGCTTAAGTGGCACCTCCTACGAGCAGTACTTC
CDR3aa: CASSLSGTSYEQYF

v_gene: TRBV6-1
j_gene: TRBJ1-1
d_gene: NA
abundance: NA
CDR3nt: TGTGCCAGCAGTGTCTGGCTTGAAGCTTTCTTT
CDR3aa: CASSVWLEAFF

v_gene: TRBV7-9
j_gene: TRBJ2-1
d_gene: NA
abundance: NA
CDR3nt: TGTGCCAGCAGCTCCCCGACAGGAATTTACAATGAGCAGTTCTTC
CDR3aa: CASSSPTGIYNEQFF

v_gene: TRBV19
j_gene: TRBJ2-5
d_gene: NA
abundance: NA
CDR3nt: TGTGCCAGTAGTAGCCCACTGGAGACCCAGTACTTC
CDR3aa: CASSSPLETQYF

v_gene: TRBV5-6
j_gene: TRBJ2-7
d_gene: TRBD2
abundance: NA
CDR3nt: TGTGCCAGCAGCTCCGGTCCTTTAGCGGGGGGGATTCCCTACGAGCAGTACTTC
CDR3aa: CASSSGPLAGGIPYEQYF

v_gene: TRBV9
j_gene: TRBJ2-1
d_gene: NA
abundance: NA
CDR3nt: TGTGCCAGCAGCGTAGAACAGGGATCCCTGCATCCCGGTGAGCAGTTCTTC
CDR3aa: CASSVEQGSLHPGEQFF

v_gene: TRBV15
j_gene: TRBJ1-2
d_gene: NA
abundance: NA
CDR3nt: TGTGCCACCAGCAGCCTGCACGGCTACACCTTC
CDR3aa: CATSSLHGYTF

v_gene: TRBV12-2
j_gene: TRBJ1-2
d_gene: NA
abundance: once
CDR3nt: TGTGCAAGTCGTCACCATGGGGGCAAGGACTATGGCTACACCTTC
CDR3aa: CASRHHGGKDYGYTF

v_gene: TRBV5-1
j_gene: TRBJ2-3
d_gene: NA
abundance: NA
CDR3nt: TGCGCCAGCAGCTTCCTGGATACAGATACGCAGTATTTT
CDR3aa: CASSFLDTDTQYF